This paragraph reports one TCR beta chain. The data belong to a study of blood T cell repertoires in COVID-19. The CDR3 consists of 14 residues. V shed 2 bases and J shed 2 bases, with 9 bases lying between them. From germline, CDR1 is KGHSH and CDR2 LQKENI. TCRdb's copy holds only in-frame clones and misses some; the assay was immunoSEQ multiplex PCR. The data hold some 240,000 clones, with about 88% observed a single time. This chain uses TRBV18 with TRBJ1-1; tentative D call: TRBD1 (6 bases). The sequencing sample was made of PBMCs or T cells enriched from blood (not recorded which). The receptor's source is a woman in her fifties or sixties who had been exposed to COVID-19. For the CDR3, the DNA is TGTGCCAGCTCACCAAAACAGGGTAACACTGAAGCTTTCTTT. Residues: CASSPKQGNTEAFF.